At least ten counts were recorded for the clone carrying this T cell receptor (beta chain). This entry comes from a study of human T cells and chemical hapten exposure. Looking at the study overall: Skin of the upper inner arm, around 2 cm by around 2 cm, received 2% DPC for sensitization.

Authors' analysis steps: The number of TCRs in each sample had a median of approximately 99,000 and spanned roughly 23,224 to 700,000. One entry per CDR3 protein results from TCRdb running MiXCR on the RACE reads. The V and J calls were not made by the authors but by TCRdb's processing. The table lists approximately 90,000 distinct CDR3 sequences, 11% of them singletons, with roughly 2% in the top ten. Sample time point: patch test 2, 6 weeks after DPC sensitization. Documented treatment: therapeutic diphenylcyclopropenone sensitization with weekly scalp DPC. Researchers sampled blood before each patch test went on. J gave up 4 bases and V 4 bases, and 5 bases lay outside the gene matches. Germline-derived CDR1 and CDR2 are SGHRS and YFSETQ. The CDR3 is 14 residues long.

The V and J genes are TRBV5-1 and TRBJ1-5; 7 bases are shared with TRBD1. Sequencing used whole blood, obtained in connection with sensitization to the hapten diphenylcyclopropenone (DPC). The source of this sequence is a man aged 35 to 55 with alopecia areata. Some clones in this sample may be carry-over from other donors' samples. The CDR3 sequence: CASSRSGGNQPQHF. For the CDR3, the DNA is TGCGCCAGCAGCCGATCAGGGGGGAATCAGCCCCAGCATTTT.